This is a list of T cell receptor beta chains from one sample in a study of T cells after yellow fever vaccination. TCRdb independently ran MiXCR on the 5' RACE reads; one entry per CDR3 protein. The table lists 25,000 to 40,000 distinct CDR3 sequences, 6.5% to 8% of them singletons. Here the sequenced sample was PBMCs, either bulk or a sorted T-cell subset (CD4+, CD8+, memory, or dextramer-sorted; not recorded which), taken on the day of the first yellow fever vaccination. The receptors come from a man aged 18 to 30 who received the YFV17D yellow fever vaccine. CDR3s include the opening cysteine and the closing phenylalanine or tryptophan. Fields, in order: clone size, J gene, V gene, D gene, CDR3 protein, CDR3 DNA. The D gene is left open where the match is weak. Not every row has a clone size; where given, it reads once, few, many or a size class.

clone size: many; J gene: TRBJ2-3; V gene: TRBV9; D gene: TRBD2; CDR3 protein: CASSVLAGGADTQYF; CDR3 DNA: TGTGCCAGCAGCGTCCTAGCGGGGGGGGCAGATACGCAGTATTTT
clone size: many; J gene: TRBJ2-5; V gene: TRBV6-5; D gene: TRBD1; CDR3 protein: CASRAILQGLGEETQYF; CDR3 DNA: TGTGCCAGCAGAGCCATTTTACAGGGGCTTGGGGAAGAGACCCAGTACTTC
clone size: few; J gene: TRBJ1-5; V gene: TRBV5-8; D gene: .; CDR3 protein: CASSPDSNQPQHF; CDR3 DNA: TGTGCCAGCAGCCCCGATAGCAATCAGCCCCAGCATTTT
clone size: .; J gene: TRBJ2-7; V gene: TRBV30; D gene: TRBD2; CDR3 protein: CAWSPPGGGPYEQYF; CDR3 DNA: TGTGCCTGGAGCCCCCCGGGAGGGGGGCCGTACGAGCAGTACTTC
clone size: many; J gene: TRBJ2-3; V gene: TRBV7-6; D gene: TRBD2; CDR3 protein: CASSSWTSGGITDTQYF; CDR3 DNA: TGTGCCAGCAGCTCGTGGACTAGCGGGGGGATAACAGATACGCAGTATTTT
clone size: many; J gene: TRBJ2-3; V gene: TRBV5-1; D gene: .; CDR3 protein: CASSSNAQDTQYF; CDR3 DNA: TGCGCCAGCAGCTCCAACGCTCAGGATACGCAGTATTTT
clone size: many; J gene: TRBJ2-1; V gene: TRBV7-2; D gene: .; CDR3 protein: CASSLVRGDEQFF; CDR3 DNA: TGTGCCAGCAGCTTAGTAAGGGGGGATGAGCAGTTCTTC
clone size: .; J gene: TRBJ2-2; V gene: TRBV19; D gene: .; CDR3 protein: CASSFLPWALGNTGELFF; CDR3 DNA: TGTGCCAGTAGTTTCCTGCCTTGGGCTCTTGGGAACACCGGGGAGCTGTTTTTT
clone size: .; J gene: TRBJ1-5; V gene: TRBV7-8; D gene: .; CDR3 protein: CASSLAGGGYSNQPQHF; CDR3 DNA: TGTGCCAGCAGCTTAGCAGGAGGGGGGTATAGCAATCAGCCCCAGCATTTT
clone size: many; J gene: TRBJ1-5; V gene: TRBV2; D gene: .; CDR3 protein: CASNEGTRFQPQHF; CDR3 DNA: TGTGCCAGCAATGAAGGCACCCGGTTTCAGCCCCAGCATTTT